This TCR beta chain was retrieved from a study of blood T cell repertoires in COVID-19. Study at large: Samples came from the United States, Italy and Spain, spanning acute and convalescent COVID-19. Sample material is recorded as cDNA or gDNA derived from T cells, B-cell-depleted T cells, or PBMCs.

Original data processing: By means of reference gene primer amplification, nucleated cell counts were estimated. The repertoire was sequenced with immunoSEQ multiplex PCR; TCRdb's copy has only in-frame clones and lacks some. V and J calls and clone size are copied from that table; D and trimming were computed from the DNA. The repertoire has some 110,000 clones, more than 75% of them found once; the top ten carry less than 8%. The sequencing input was peripheral blood. The receptor was isolated from a man in his 70s with acute or convalescent COVID-19.

In DNA form, the CDR3 reads TGTGCCAGCAGCTCATCGGGACTCCCAGGGAATGAGCAGTTCTTC. Amino acids: CASSSSGLPGNEQFF. J is TRBJ2-1 and V is TRBV7-3; possibly TRBD2 for D (6 bases). Per the germline V gene, CDR1 is SGHTA and CDR2 is FQGTGA. The germline V and J ends were trimmed by 4 bases and 7 bases, with 17 bases remaining between them. This CDR3 region has 15 residues. Full variable domain (rest looked up from reference TRBV7-3 and TRBJ2-1): GAGVSQTPSNKVTEKGKYVELRCDPISGHTALYWYRQSLGQGPEFLIYFQGTGAADDSGLPNDRFFAVRPEGSVSTLKIQRTERGDSAVYLCASSSSGLPGNEQFFGPGTRLTVL.